These 15 T cell receptor beta chains originate from one sample sequenced in a study of T cells in Graves' hyperthyroidism and ophthalmopathy. Amplified regions were TCR beta CDR3 sequences from RNA transcripts. HTBI primers drove first-round RT-PCR of the TCR CDR3. One entry per CDR3 protein, called by TCRdb with MiXCR from the multiplex PCR reads. The sample holds about half a million distinct CDR3 sequences; about 16% are singletons and the top ten take less than 30%. What was sequenced was blood. The receptors here all came from a woman aged 30 to 39 with Graves' ophthalmopathy.

This clonotype was detected ten times or more. This chain joins TRBV12-3 or TRBV12-4 and TRBJ2-7; 10 bases agree with TRBD2. This CDR3 is 18 amino acids long. V shed 5 bases and J 3 bases; nucleotides not matched to a gene: 16. The CDR3 reads CASSPPDRGAGGYYEQYF. The DNA of the CDR3 is TGTGCCAGCAGTCCCCCGGACAGAGGAGCGGGAGGGTACTACGAGCAGTACTTC.

This clonotype was seen only a few times. The chain has TRBV4-1 and TRBJ1-2; 10 positions agree with TRBD1. The CDR3 runs to 16 residues. Per germline, CDR1 MGHRA and CDR2 YSYEKL. Trimming removed 3 bases from V and 4 bases from J; junction bases left unmatched: 8. CDR3 protein: CASSQGQGSVIYGYTF. The CDR3 nucleotides read TGCGCCAGCAGCCAGGGACAGGGGAGCGTCATCTATGGCTACACCTTC.

The genes are TRBV13 and TRBJ2-3; maybe TRBD1 (6 bases). There are 14 residues in the CDR3. Germline loops: CDR1 PRHDT, CDR2 FYEKMQ (reference sequence). V was shortened by 6 bases and J by 5 bases, with 15 bases between the two germline ends. CDR3 bases: TGTGCCAGCAGGAAACAGGGCAGGAAAGATACGCAGTATTTT. The encoded protein is CASRKQGRKDTQYF.

This clonotype has ten or more counts. The V and J genes are TRBV28 and TRBJ2-7, with D possibly being TRBD1 (6 bases). Trimming removed 1 base at V and 5 bases at J, with 6 bases between. The CDR3 length is 12 residues. Germline assignment: CDR1 MDHEN and CDR2 SYDVKM. CDR3 amino acids: CASSLSGDEQYF. CDR3 DNA: TGTGCCAGCAGTTTATCAGGGGACGAGCAGTACTTC.

This clonotype appeared a few times. CDR3 region: CASSPPTGSYTF. Written as DNA, the CDR3 is TGCGCCAGCAGCCCCCCTACAGGGAGCTACACCTTC. V usage is TRBV4-3 and J usage is TRBJ1-2; D possibly corresponds to TRBD1 (6 bases). Germline lookup yields CDR1 LGHNA and CDR2 YSLEER. The V end was cut by 4 bases, the J end by 9 bases, with 12 bases between. There are 12 residues in the CDR3.

This clonotype was counted once. The CDR3 loop reads CSVATNRGRHTEAFF. As DNA, the CDR3 is TGCAGCGTAGCCACAAACAGGGGGCGACACACTGAAGCTTTCTTT. The chain links TRBV29-1 to TRBJ1-1, with 9 bases aligning to TRBD1. Germline values: CDR1 SQVTM, CDR2 ANQGSEA. The length of the CDR3 is 15 residues. Germline trimming cut 6 bases from V and 3 bases from J; bases unmatched to any gene: 11.

This clonotype was observed a handful of times. The CDR3 is CASSDGDRGSSGANVLTF. In DNA, the CDR3 is TGTGCCAGCAGTGATGGGGACAGGGGAAGCTCTGGGGCCAACGTCCTGACTTTC. The rearrangement uses TRBV6-1 and TRBJ2-6, with 10 bases fitting TRBD1. After removal of 3 bases from V and 0 bases from J, the junction contained 5 bases not matched to a gene. The CDR3 contains 18 residues. The germline CDR1 and CDR2 sequences are MNHNS and SASEGT.

A few counts support this clonotype. The chain uses TRBV6-2 or TRBV6-3 and TRBJ2-5; D not certain. The CDR3 has 12 residues. The V and J ends lost 9 bases and 2 bases respectively, with 10 bases between them. Looked up from germline, CDR1 is MNHEY and CDR2 is SVGEGT. The DNA of the CDR3 is TGTGCCAGTGGGTCCTTACAAGAGACCCAGTACTTC. This sequence encodes CASGSLQETQYF.

The J gene is TRBJ2-1, the V gene TRBV9; 7 bases match TRBD2. The junction had 4 bases not matched to a gene; V was cut back by 0 bases and J by 4 bases. The CDR3 covers 15 residues. CDR1 and CDR2 (germline): SGDLS, YYNGEE. For the CDR3, the DNA is TGTGCCAGCAGCGTAGGCGGGAGAAATTACAATGAGCAGTTCTTC. Residues: CASSVGGRNYNEQFF.

The sample holds many counts of this clonotype. The rearrangement uses TRBV20-1 and TRBJ2-7, with D possibly TRBD1 on 6 matching bases. V was pared by 3 bases and J by 5 bases, with 14 bases between. Germline CDR1 is DFQATT and CDR2 is SNEGSKA (reference sequence). This CDR3 contains 13 residues. In DNA form, the CDR3 reads TGCAGTGCTAGGGAACCAAACAGGGACGAGCAGTACTTC. This codes for CSAREPNRDEQYF.

This clonotype was observed at least ten times. The chain has TRBV5-5 and TRBJ2-5; 7 nucleotides align to TRBD2. The germline CDR1 and CDR2 sequences are SGHKS and YYEKEE (reference sequence). The CDR3 extends over 15 amino acids. The V segment lost 6 bases and the J segment 2 bases; nucleotides outside the gene matches: 10. The DNA for the CDR3 is TGTGCCAGCATAACCTCACCGGGACTACAAGAGACCCAGTACTTC. It encodes CASITSPGLQETQYF.

V usage is TRBV2 and J usage is TRBJ2-7, with a tentative D call TRBD2 (5 bases). V dropped 2 bases and J dropped 0 bases, with 14 bases sitting between them. This CDR3 is built from 16 residues. Germline V gives CDR1 SNHLY, CDR2 FYNNEI. The CDR3 nucleotides read TGTGCCAGCAGTGAAAGGCTAGCCATTGTCTCCTACGAGCAGTACTTC. It specifies CASSERLAIVSYEQYF.

This clonotype was counted between two and nine times. The chain joins TRBV20-1 to TRBJ2-7, with D maybe TRBD1 (5 bases). The CDR3 has 12 amino acids. Germline V gene data show CDR1 as DFQATT and CDR2 as SNEGSKA (reference sequence). The V end lost 4 bases, the J end lost 5 bases, and 12 bases lay between the germline ends. CDR3 nucleotides: TGCAGTGCTAAAAGGGGAAAAAACGAGCAGTACTTC. This sequence encodes CSAKRGKNEQYF.

A few counts support this clonotype. The chain uses TRBV5-1 and TRBJ2-1; weak D call: TRBD1 (6 bases). The germline gives CDR1 SGHRS, CDR2 YFSETQ. Trimming cost V 4 bases and J 3 bases, with 8 bases left between them. The CDR3 loop spans 13 amino acids. Here the CDR3 DNA reads TGCGCCAGCAGCACAGGGATCTACAATGAGCAGTTCTTC. This translates into CASSTGIYNEQFF.

This clonotype was observed many times. The chain recombines TRBV28 with TRBJ1-1, with no clear D. Trimming left V 5 bases short and J 1 base short, with 11 bases between. The CDR3 spans 14 residues. Per germline, CDR1 MDHEN and CDR2 SYDVKM. The CDR3 DNA reads as TGTGCCAGCAGTCCCCAACATTCGAACACTGAAGCTTTCTTT. Translating it yields CASSPQHSNTEAFF. The full variable domain, with the rest looked up from reference TRBV28 and TRBJ1-1, is DVKVTQSSRYLVKRTGEKVFLECVQDMDHENMFWYRQDPGLGLRLIYFSYDVKMKEKGDIPEGYSVSREKKERFSLILESASTNQTSMYLCASSPQHSNTEAFFGQGTRLTVV.